This is a list of T cell receptor beta chains from one sample in a study of blood T cell repertoires in COVID-19. This table comes from immunoSEQ multiplex PCR, and its TCRdb copy is limited to in-frame clones, with some not included. This table has more than 95,000 clones, more than 80% appearing once. The sequenced sample was peripheral blood. The receptors derive from a woman of 80 years or more with COVID-19, enrolled during active disease. CDR3s include the opening cysteine and the closing phenylalanine or tryptophan. D genes are given only for firm matches. For some rows the clone size is stated as once, few or many, or as a class when expanded; others skip it.

TRBV24-1	TRBJ2-1	-	TRBD2	CATRSGGNPEQFF	TGTGCCACCAGGAGCGGGGGGAATCCAGAGCAGTTCTTC
TRBV7-2	TRBJ2-3	-	-	CASSPTSDINTQYF	TGTGCCAGCAGCCCCACATCGGACATAAATACGCAGTATTTT
TRBV7-9	TRBJ2-7	-	-	CASSLPEGGNEQYF	TGTGCCAGCAGCTTACCAGAGGGGGGGAACGAGCAGTACTTC
TRBV6-2/TRBV6-3	TRBJ2-3	-	TRBD2	CASSYGTSGKSPDTQYF	TGTGCCAGCAGTTACGGAACTAGCGGGAAGAGCCCAGATACGCAGTATTTT
TRBV19	TRBJ2-5	few	-	CASSRGRGRQETQYF	TGTGCCAGTAGTAGGGGAAGAGGGCGGCAAGAGACCCAGTACTTC
TRBV4-3	TRBJ2-7	-	TRBD1	CASSHRTGDEQYF	TGCGCCAGCAGCCATAGGACAGGGGACGAGCAGTACTTC
TRBV4-3	TRBJ1-1	-	-	CASSQPGESAEAFF	TGCGCCAGCAGCCAACCCGGAGAGAGCGCTGAAGCTTTCTTT
TRBV5-1	TRBJ2-3	once	TRBD1	CASSSGQGSDTQYF	TGCGCCAGCAGTTCGGGACAGGGGTCAGATACGCAGTATTTT
TRBV28	TRBJ2-7	few	-	CASSLGRGEQYF	TGTGCCAGCAGTTTAGGCAGAGGCGAGCAGTACTTC
TRBV7-2	TRBJ1-1	-	TRBD1	CASSFGTVREAFF	TGTGCCAGCAGCTTCGGGACAGTGCGGGAAGCTTTCTTT
TRBV24-1	TRBJ2-7	-	-	CATRPPAGDSYEQYF	TGTGCCACCAGGCCCCCGGCAGGGGACTCCTACGAGCAGTACTTC
TRBV7-6	TRBJ1-6	-	TRBD1	CASSKSGQGESPLHF	TGTGCCAGCAGCAAATCGGGACAGGGGGAATCACCCCTCCACTTT
TRBV6-2/TRBV6-3	TRBJ2-2	few	TRBD2	CASSYSASGIYENTGELFF	TGTGCCAGCAGTTACTCGGCTAGCGGGATTTACGAGAACACCGGGGAGCTGTTTTTT
TRBV5-1	TRBJ2-5	-	TRBD1	CASSLALRQGETQYF	TGCGCCAGCAGCTTGGCCTTGCGACAGGGCGAGACCCAGTACTTC
TRBV12-3/TRBV12-4	TRBJ1-3	-	-	CASSLQQSSTIYF	TGTGCCAGCAGTTTGCAACAGTCCAGCACCATATATTTT
TRBV24-1	TRBJ2-1	-	-	CATSDGAPSSYNEQFF	TGTGCCACCAGTGATGGGGCCCCAAGCTCCTACAATGAGCAGTTCTTC
TRBV5-4	TRBJ2-7	-	TRBD1	CASIRDRGAYEQYF	TGTGCCAGCATCCGGGACAGGGGAGCCTACGAGCAGTACTTC
TRBV18	TRBJ2-3	-	TRBD1	CASSRGTGGTDTQYF	TGTGCCAGCTCACGGGGGACAGGGGGCACAGATACGCAGTATTTT
TRBV24-1	TRBJ2-2	-	-	CATSVYSAGSITGELFF	TGTGCCACCAGTGTATACTCCGCGGGGTCTATCACCGGGGAGCTGTTTTTT
TRBV18	TRBJ2-7	-	-	CASSLVQEYEQYF	TGTGCCAGCTCACTCGTACAGGAATACGAGCAGTACTTC
TRBV12-3/TRBV12-4	TRBJ1-1	-	-	CASSRAHTEAFF	TGTGCCAGCAGCAGGGCCCACACTGAAGCTTTCTTT
TRBV4-3	TRBJ2-3	-	TRBD2	CASSQDVTSGYTDTQYF	TGCGCCAGCAGCCAAGATGTAACTAGCGGCTACACAGATACGCAGTATTTT
TRBV5-6	TRBJ2-5	-	-	CASSLLGETQYF	TGTGCCAGCAGCTTGCTAGGAGAGACCCAGTACTTC
TRBV28	TRBJ2-1	-	TRBD2	CASISPPGTSRNEQFF	TGTGCCAGCATCTCTCCCCCCGGGACTAGCCGGAATGAGCAGTTCTTC
TRBV7-2	TRBJ1-2	few	-	CASSQLYGYGYTF	TGTGCCAGCAGCCAACTTTATGGTTATGGCTACACCTTC
TRBV28	TRBJ1-2	-	TRBD1	CASSKQGGYYGYTF	TGTGCCAGCAGCAAACAAGGGGGCTACTATGGCTACACCTTC
TRBV19	TRBJ1-1	-	-	CASTRGGASLNTEAFF	TGTGCCAGTACCCGCGGGGGGGCGAGTCTGAACACTGAAGCTTTCTTT
TRBV9	TRBJ2-2	-	TRBD1	CASSEGQSNTGELFF	TGTGCCAGCAGCGAGGGACAGTCGAACACCGGGGAGCTGTTTTTT
TRBV28	TRBJ1-4	many	-	CASSPDRIEKLFF	TGTGCCAGCAGCCCAGACAGGATTGAAAAACTGTTTTTT
TRBV3-1/TRBV3-2	TRBJ2-7	-	-	CASSQDPHKLSYEQYF	TGTGCCAGCAGCCAAGATCCTCACAAGTTGTCCTACGAGCAGTACTTC
TRBV5-4	TRBJ2-7	-	-	CASTLARGGISYEQYF	TGTGCCAGCACCCTCGCGAGGGGGGGGATATCCTACGAGCAGTACTTC
TRBV4-1	TRBJ2-7	once	TRBD1	CASSLGTGEYEQYF	TGCGCCAGCAGCCTTGGGACAGGGGAATACGAGCAGTACTTC
TRBV7-2	TRBJ2-3	-	TRBD2	CASSLTSGRRGDTQYF	TGTGCCAGCAGCCTGACTAGCGGGAGGAGGGGAGATACGCAGTATTTT
TRBV7-2	TRBJ1-3	-	-	CASSLVSNSGNTIYF	TGTGCCAGCAGCTTAGTTAGCAACTCTGGAAACACCATATATTTT
TRBV27	TRBJ2-7	once	TRBD1	CASSTGQGYEQYF	TGTGCCAGCAGTACGGGACAGGGCTACGAGCAGTACTTC
TRBV5-6	TRBJ1-2	-	TRBD1	CASSQMTGEGGYTF	TGTGCCAGCAGCCAAATGACAGGGGAGGGTGGCTACACCTTC
TRBV6-5	TRBJ1-5	few	TRBD1	CASSWGQGSGQPQHF	TGTGCCAGCAGTTGGGGACAGGGGTCGGGTCAGCCCCAGCATTTT
TRBV7-3	TRBJ2-3	-	-	CASSSRGKPDTQYF	TGTGCCAGCAGCTCCCGGGGGAAGCCAGATACGCAGTATTTT
TRBV7-3	TRBJ2-1	-	TRBD2	CASSLEAGGPNNEQFF	TGTGCCAGCAGCTTAGAGGCGGGAGGGCCTAACAATGAGCAGTTCTTC
TRBV9	TRBJ1-2	-	TRBD1	CASSVDAGGRGANIRFYGYTF	TGTGCCAGCAGCGTAGATGCAGGGGGCCGCGGCGCAAACATACGCTTCTATGGCTACACCTTC
TRBV10-3	TRBJ1-5	-	-	CAISELGGDQPQHF	TGTGCCATCAGTGAATTAGGCGGAGATCAGCCCCAGCATTTT
TRBV11-2	TRBJ2-5	once	-	CASSRTGYQETQYF	TGTGCCAGCAGCCGAACAGGGTACCAAGAGACCCAGTACTTC
TRBV28	TRBJ2-7	-	-	CASSFRAAYEQYF	TGTGCCAGCAGTTTCAGGGCCGCCTACGAGCAGTACTTC
TRBV7-9	TRBJ1-1	-	-	CASSSQGGTEAFF	TGTGCCAGCAGCTCTCAGGGAGGGACTGAAGCTTTCTTT
TRBV7-8	TRBJ2-1	-	-	CASRMAGVGLRNEQFF	TGTGCCAGCAGAATGGCCGGGGTAGGGTTGAGGAATGAGCAGTTCTTC
TRBV23-1	TRBJ2-7	once	TRBD1	CASSHLRDRVLHEQYF	TGCGCCAGCAGTCACCTCCGGGACAGGGTACTCCACGAGCAGTACTTC